These T cell receptor beta chains were read from a single sample in a study of T cells after yellow fever vaccination. In TCRdb, the 5' RACE reads were re-called with MiXCR into one record per CDR3 protein. The sample shows some 350,000 distinct CDR3 sequences, roughly 4.3% of them seen only once. This specimen was PBMCs, taken 5 days after the yellow fever booster vaccination. These receptors all come from a man aged 18 to 30 who received the YFV17D yellow fever vaccine. CDR3s include the opening cysteine and the closing phenylalanine or tryptophan. A D gene is named only where the DNA matches it firmly. Size values are once, few and many counts, or a class for expanded clones, and some rows have none.

TRBV9	NA	TRBJ2-3	TRBD2	TGTGCCAGCAGCGTCGGGGGGGATGCCGATACGCAGTATTTT	CASSVGGDADTQYF
TRBV7-8	NA	TRBJ2-7	TRBD2	TGTGCCAGCAGTCCCAAGCGGGGGATCCTCTACGAGCAGTACTTC	CASSPKRGILYEQYF
TRBV20-1	NA	TRBJ1-5	TRBD1	TGCAGTGCGATAGGACAGGGGAATCAGCCCCAGCATTTT	CSAIGQGNQPQHF
TRBV7-2	NA	TRBJ1-2	NA	TGTGCCAGCAAGGCCGGTAACGACTACACCTTC	CASKAGNDYTF
TRBV4-3	NA	TRBJ1-1	TRBD1	TGCGCCAGGGATTTACAGGGGTTTGGCACTGAAGCTTTCTTT	CARDLQGFGTEAFF
TRBV5-1	NA	TRBJ2-1	NA	TGCGCCAGCACCCGGGAGAGCTCCTACAATGAGCAGTTCTTC	CASTRESSYNEQFF
TRBV5-1	many	TRBJ1-1	NA	TGCGCCAGCAGCTTGGTGGGCCGCACTGAAGCTTTCTTT	CASSLVGRTEAFF
TRBV5-6	few	TRBJ2-1	NA	TGTGCCAGCAGCTGGGGGGGGCCCTACAATGAGCAGTTCTTC	CASSWGGPYNEQFF
TRBV4-1	few	TRBJ2-2	TRBD2	TGCGCCAGCAGCCAAGCACTAGCGCGCACCGGGGAGCTGTTTTTT	CASSQALARTGELFF
TRBV12-3/TRBV12-4	many	TRBJ2-1	TRBD2	TGTGCCAGCAGTTTAACTAGCGGGGAATACAATGAGCAGTTCTTC	CASSLTSGEYNEQFF
TRBV7-9	many	TRBJ2-5	NA	TGTGCCAGCAGCTTAGAGGCAGGGTCGATAGTAGAGACCCAGTACTTC	CASSLEAGSIVETQYF
TRBV5-1	many	TRBJ1-2	NA	TGCGCCAGCAGCTTACAGGGTCACGGTGGCTACACCTTC	CASSLQGHGGYTF
TRBV7-3	NA	TRBJ2-5	TRBD2	TGTGCCAGCAGCCAGATGGGGGGGTTGGGAGAGACCCAGTACTTC	CASSQMGGLGETQYF
TRBV6-5	many	TRBJ1-4	TRBD1	TGTGCCAGCAGTTATGGAGACAGGGATAATGAAAAACTGTTTTTT	CASSYGDRDNEKLFF
TRBV5-1	many	TRBJ2-5	NA	TGCGCCAGCAGCCCCGGCCCAGGCGGGCAAGAGACCCAGTACTTC	CASSPGPGGQETQYF
TRBV5-8	many	TRBJ1-5	NA	TGTGCCAGCAGCTTGGTTGGCCGGGGGAAGAATCAGCCCCAGCATTTT	CASSLVGRGKNQPQHF
TRBV9	NA	TRBJ1-6	TRBD1	TGTGCCAGCAGCGCGCAGGGGGACCGGAATTCACCCCTCCACTTT	CASSAQGDRNSPLHF
TRBV7-2	many	TRBJ1-1	NA	TGTGCCAGCAGCTCTTTCCCTGGATCCGGGACTGAAGCTTTCTTT	CASSSFPGSGTEAFF
TRBV15	many	TRBJ2-5	NA	TGTGCCACCAGCACAGGTTTCGAGACCCAGTACTTC	CATSTGFETQYF
TRBV3-1	NA	TRBJ1-1	NA	TGTGCCAGCAGCCACTTACAGCGCCGGGATATGAACACTGAAGCTTTCTTT	CASSHLQRRDMNTEAFF
TRBV3-1	NA	TRBJ1-5	TRBD1	TGTGCCAGCAGCCAGAATGGACAGGGTTGGAATCAGCCCCAGCATTTT	CASSQNGQGWNQPQHF
TRBV5-5	few	TRBJ2-1	TRBD1	TGTGCCAGCAGCTTTCGACAGGGGCTAAACCTTGAGCAGTTCTTC	CASSFRQGLNLEQFF
TRBV4-3	few	TRBJ2-5	TRBD2	TGCGCCAGCAGCCAAGGGGAGGTAGCGGGGGAGACCCAGTACTTC	CASSQGEVAGETQYF
TRBV18	many	TRBJ1-6	NA	TGTGCCAGCTCACCTACCGGGGCAGATAATTCACCCCTCCACTTT	CASSPTGADNSPLHF
TRBV9	few	TRBJ2-1	NA	TGTGCCAGCAGCGTAGCCGGGTTGGGGGAGCAGTTCTTC	CASSVAGLGEQFF
TRBV12-3/TRBV12-4	many	TRBJ1-3	NA	TGTGCCAGCAGTTTGAGAGGGTCAACTTTCTCTGGAAACACCATATATTTT	CASSLRGSTFSGNTIYF
TRBV6-5	few	TRBJ2-1	NA	TGTGCCAGCAGTTATAGCGTCCAAGGCAATGAGCAGTTCTTC	CASSYSVQGNEQFF
TRBV4-3	NA	TRBJ2-3	NA	TGCGCCAGCAGCCAAGAGGGACGGGAAGATACGCAGTATTTT	CASSQEGREDTQYF
TRBV4-3	few	TRBJ2-6	NA	TGCGCCAGCAGCCAAGAACAGGGCGCTAACTCTGGGGCCAACGTCCTGACTTTC	CASSQEQGANSGANVLTF
TRBV4-3	NA	TRBJ1-1	TRBD1	TGCGCCAGCAGCCAAGGAACCGGGACAGCAGCTTTCTTT	CASSQGTGTAAFF
TRBV5-6	many	TRBJ2-7	NA	TGTGCCAGCAGTCCCGGACCGGTCTCCTACGAGCAGTACTTC	CASSPGPVSYEQYF
TRBV7-2	few	TRBJ2-7	NA	TGTGCCAGCAGCTTAGTCGCAGGGTGGTACGAGCAGTACTTC	CASSLVAGWYEQYF
TRBV6-5	few	TRBJ1-4	TRBD1	TGTGCCAGCAACTCAGGGGGCTTCGATGAAAAACTGTTTTTT	CASNSGGFDEKLFF
TRBV12-3/TRBV12-4	many	TRBJ2-1	NA	TGTGCCAGCAGTTTAGAGGGGGGGGCCTCTAGTGAGCAGTTCTTC	CASSLEGGASSEQFF
TRBV2	NA	TRBJ1-5	NA	TGTGCCAGCAGTGAAGCAAGTAGACGTCAGCCCCAGCATTTT	CASSEASRRQPQHF
TRBV7-2	many	TRBJ2-7	TRBD2	TGTGCCAGCAGCTTATTCGCTGGGACTAGCGGGGGCTACGAGCAGTACTTC	CASSLFAGTSGGYEQYF
TRBV24-1	NA	TRBJ1-2	NA	TGTGCCACCAGTAGCGGGGCCTCCTATGGCTACACCTTC	CATSSGASYGYTF
TRBV5-1	many	TRBJ2-1	NA	TGCGCCAGCAGACAGGGCAATGAGCAGTTCTTC	CASRQGNEQFF
TRBV7-2	many	TRBJ2-1	NA	TGTGCCAGCAGCTTAGGCGTTGCCAATGAGCAGTTCTTC	CASSLGVANEQFF
TRBV5-1	NA	TRBJ2-5	TRBD2	TGCGCCAGCAGCTATCTAGCGGACTTCCAAGAGACCCAGTACTTC	CASSYLADFQETQYF
TRBV27	many	TRBJ2-5	NA	TGTGCCAGCAGTTGGTCGAGCCAAGAGACCCAGTACTTC	CASSWSSQETQYF
TRBV28	many	TRBJ1-2	NA	TGTGCCAGCAGTTTGTACGGTCCTGGCGGCTACACCTTC	CASSLYGPGGYTF
TRBV14	NA	TRBJ1-2	TRBD1	TGTGCCAGCAGCCTTGGGACAGGGGCGCAAACTAACTATGGCTACACCTTC	CASSLGTGAQTNYGYTF
TRBV10-3	many	TRBJ2-4	TRBD2	TGTGCCATCAGTAATAGCGGGGGTACGGGCATTCAGTACTTC	CAISNSGGTGIQYF
TRBV14	few	TRBJ1-5	NA	TGTGCCAGCAGCCAAGTTAATGGGCAGTTAATTAGCAATCAGCCCCAGCATTTT	CASSQVNGQLISNQPQHF
TRBV6-2/TRBV6-3	few	TRBJ2-1	NA	TGTGCCAGCAGTTACTCCCCCAAACTTTACCGGTTAGGTAATGAGCAGTTCTTC	CASSYSPKLYRLGNEQFF
TRBV5-1	NA	TRBJ2-4	NA	TGCGCCAGCAGCTGGAATACCGGACGGCCACGGACCAAAAACATTCAGTACTTC	CASSWNTGRPRTKNIQYF
TRBV2	NA	TRBJ2-2	TRBD1	TGTGCCAGCACCGAACAGGGGCGGTCCGGGGAGCTGTTTTTT	CASTEQGRSGELFF
TRBV7-2	many	TRBJ1-2	NA	TGTGCCAGCAGCCACCAAACCACCACTCCAGGTGCAGGCTACACCTTC	CASSHQTTTPGAGYTF
TRBV25-1	many	TRBJ2-2	TRBD1	TGTGCCACCCTTCGGGAAGGGACAGCTAACACCGGGGAGCTGTTTTTT	CATLREGTANTGELFF
TRBV29-1	many	TRBJ2-2	NA	TGCAGCGCCCGTCGGAACACCGGGGAGCTGTTTTTT	CSARRNTGELFF
TRBV20-1	NA	TRBJ2-7	NA	TGCAGTGCCAAGGGATCGCACTACTACGAGCAGTACTTC	CSAKGSHYYEQYF
TRBV4-1	few	TRBJ1-1	NA	TGCGCCAGCAGCCAAGATCAGGTGGAAGCTTTCTTT	CASSQDQVEAFF
TRBV20-1	many	TRBJ2-3	NA	TGCAGTGCCGCGATTGCCGCTAGCACAGATACGCAGTATTTT	CSAAIAASTDTQYF
TRBV7-2	many	TRBJ2-6	NA	TGTGGGGCGAGATTCGCTGGGGCCAACGTCCTGACTTTC	CGARFAGANVLTF
TRBV25-1	NA	TRBJ2-5	NA	TGTGCCAGCAGTGAATGGGCTGGGGATTGGGAGACCCAGTACTTC	CASSEWAGDWETQYF
TRBV9	many	TRBJ2-3	NA	TGTGCCAGCAGCGCAGACTCCGGACAGCTATTGCCAGATACGCAGTATTTT	CASSADSGQLLPDTQYF
TRBV12-3/TRBV12-4	many	TRBJ1-1	NA	TGTGCCAGCACCCCCTTTAGGGAGCGAACTGAAGCTTTCTTT	CASTPFRERTEAFF
TRBV18	NA	TRBJ1-6	NA	TGTGCCAGCTCACCAAGGTCAGAGAATAATTCACCCCTCCACTTT	CASSPRSENNSPLHF
TRBV4-1	many	TRBJ2-1	TRBD2	TGCGCCAGCAGCCAAGGGTGGGGAGGGGACAATGAGCAGTTCTTC	CASSQGWGGDNEQFF